A selection of T cell receptor beta chains follows, all from one sample in a study of regulatory T cells in long-lasting Graves disease. TCRdb fed the multiplex PCR reads into MiXCR, producing one record per CDR3 protein. Among approximately 490,000 distinct CDR3 sequences, around 15% were seen once, and the ten largest hold 12%. Separately, the same data were catalogued under a study of T cells in Graves' hyperthyroidism and ophthalmopathy.

The sample here was peripheral blood mononuclear cells (PBMCs), taken at new diagnosis, from a patient treated with antithyroid drugs. Every receptor here comes from a man between 40 and 49 years old with Graves disease. Each CDR3 is given with its conserved first and last residue. The D gene is left open where the match is weak. Some rows have no size entry. The others give once, few or many, or a class for an expanded clone.

NA	NA	TRBV3-1	TRBJ2-5	CASSRIRETQYF	TGTGCCAGCAGTCGAATCAGGGAGACCCAGTACTTC
many	TRBD1	TRBV20-1	TRBJ2-1	CSANHRGIMDEQFF	TGCAGTGCCAATCACAGGGGGATTATGGATGAGCAGTTCTTC
few	TRBD2	TRBV25-1	TRBJ2-7	CASSDTRGGHSYEQYF	TGTGCCAGCAGTGATACCCGCGGGGGGCACTCCTACGAGCAGTACTTC
few	NA	TRBV2	TRBJ2-1	CASRELTGPNEQFF	TGTGCCAGCAGGGAGCTAACAGGGCCCAATGAGCAGTTCTTC
many	TRBD2	TRBV28	TRBJ2-1	CASSLLAGGGGNEQFF	TGTGCCAGCAGTTTGTTAGCGGGAGGGGGGGGCAATGAGCAGTTCTTC
NA	NA	TRBV5-6	TRBJ1-5	CASSLATSNSNQPQHF	TGTGCCAGCAGCTTGGCCACTTCCAATAGCAATCAGCCCCAGCATTTT
few	NA	TRBV6-2/TRBV6-3	TRBJ1-6	CASGEGFNSPLHF	TGTGCCAGCGGTGAAGGCTTTAATTCACCCCTCCACTTT
few	NA	TRBV6-2/TRBV6-3	TRBJ2-2	CASSYLAQNTGELFF	TGTGCCAGCAGTTACCTAGCGCAGAACACCGGGGAGCTGTTTTTT
NA	NA	TRBV29-1	TRBJ2-1	CSVWGLIGRVNEQFF	TGCAGCGTGTGGGGGCTTATAGGGCGGGTCAATGAGCAGTTCTTC
NA	NA	TRBV9	TRBJ2-5	CASSADVILGGTQYF	TGTGCCAGCAGCGCCGACGTGATACTCGGCGGGACCCAGTACTTC
many	NA	TRBV3-1	TRBJ2-7	CASSQSPGRTYEQYF	TGTGCCAGCAGCCAAAGTCCAGGGAGGACCTACGAGCAGTACTTC
many	TRBD1	TRBV12-3/TRBV12-4	TRBJ2-7	CASRGTGAEQYF	TGTGCCAGCAGGGGGACAGGGGCCGAGCAGTACTTC
NA	NA	TRBV5-1	TRBJ2-3	CASSLAPADTQYF	TGCGCCAGCAGCTTGGCACCGGCAGATACGCAGTATTTT
many	TRBD1	TRBV5-1	TRBJ1-1	CASSLGMAGGMNTEAFF	TGCGCCAGCAGCTTGGGTATGGCAGGGGGCATGAACACTGAAGCTTTCTTT
NA	NA	TRBV6-1	TRBJ2-2	CASRMGNTGELFF	TGTGCCAGCAGGATGGGGAACACCGGGGAGCTGTTTTTT
many	TRBD1	TRBV29-1	TRBJ2-2	CSVGQGPGELFF	TGCAGCGTGGGACAGGGGCCCGGGGAGCTGTTTTTT
many	NA	TRBV28	TRBJ2-3	CASSLSGGDRLTDTQYF	TGTGCCAGCAGTTTATCGGGAGGGGACAGACTCACAGATACGCAGTATTTT
many	NA	TRBV2	TRBJ2-7	CATGGGLTYEQYF	TGTGCCACCGGAGGGGGGCTAACCTACGAGCAGTACTTC
many	NA	TRBV2	TRBJ1-1	CASSLTENTEAFF	TGTGCCAGCAGCCTTACAGAGAACACTGAAGCTTTCTTT
many	NA	TRBV2	TRBJ2-3	CASTYTSPSSDTQYF	TGTGCCAGCACCTACACATCTCCCTCTTCCGATACGCAGTATTTT
NA	TRBD2	TRBV9	TRBJ2-2	CASTKTSGGAGELFF	TGTGCCAGCACCAAGACTAGCGGGGGGGCCGGGGAGCTGTTTTTT
many	TRBD1	TRBV5-1	TRBJ2-7	CASSLARTGTLAEQYF	TGCGCCAGCAGCTTGGCCCGGACAGGGACATTGGCCGAGCAGTACTTC
NA	NA	TRBV5-1	TRBJ2-1	CASSLLERGEQFF	TGCGCCAGCAGCTTGCTAGAGAGGGGTGAGCAGTTCTTC
many	TRBD1	TRBV7-9	TRBJ2-1	CASSWEGQGHEQFF	TGTGCCAGCAGCTGGGAGGGACAGGGCCATGAGCAGTTCTTC
many	TRBD2	TRBV28	TRBJ2-1	CASSPPRGSSYNEQFF	TGTGCCAGCAGTCCCCCCCGCGGGAGCTCCTACAATGAGCAGTTCTTC
many	NA	TRBV6-5	TRBJ2-2	CASSYSILNTGELFF	TGTGCCAGCAGTTACTCTATCTTAAACACCGGGGAGCTGTTTTTT
few	NA	TRBV10-3	TRBJ2-3	CAISESSDTQYF	TGTGCCATCAGTGAGTCATCAGATACGCAGTATTTT
NA	NA	TRBV6-2/TRBV6-3	TRBJ2-1	CASSYDERTNEQFF	TGTGCCAGCAGTTACGATGAACGGACTAATGAGCAGTTCTTC
few	NA	TRBV29-1	TRBJ1-1	CSVARMGETEAFF	TGCAGCGTAGCTAGGATGGGAGAGACTGAAGCTTTCTTT
NA	NA	TRBV3-1	TRBJ1-2	CASSQGQVEGYTF	TGTGCCAGCAGCCAAGGACAGGTCGAGGGCTACACCTTC
many	NA	TRBV28	TRBJ2-7	CASSTTFGPAYEQYF	TGTGCCAGCAGTACTACCTTCGGACCCGCCTACGAGCAGTACTTC
many	NA	TRBV20-1	TRBJ2-3	CSKTVGLRTDTQYF	TGCAGTAAAACCGTTGGACTACGCACAGATACGCAGTATTTT
NA	NA	TRBV6-1	TRBJ2-7	CASSRERTGISYEQYF	TGTGCCAGCAGCCGCGAGAGAACAGGTATCTCCTACGAGCAGTACTTC
many	NA	TRBV5-1	TRBJ2-1	CASSLAMTENYNEQFF	TGCGCCAGCAGCTTGGCCATGACAGAGAACTACAATGAGCAGTTCTTC
NA	NA	TRBV19	TRBJ2-2	CASSQRGHRASNTGELFF	TGTGCCAGTAGTCAAAGAGGGCACAGGGCTTCGAACACCGGGGAGCTGTTTTTT
many	NA	TRBV11-2	TRBJ2-7	CASTIAGTPFPYEQYF	TGTGCCAGCACCATAGCAGGGACCCCCTTCCCCTACGAGCAGTACTTC
NA	NA	TRBV7-9	TRBJ1-2	CASSFNRDGYTF	TGTGCCAGCAGTTTTAACAGGGACGGCTACACCTTC
few	NA	TRBV4-1	TRBJ2-5	CASSQGIGSLETQYF	TGCGCCAGCAGCCAAGGGATCGGGAGTTTGGAGACCCAGTACTTC
many	NA	TRBV5-1	TRBJ1-1	CASSSSDGPEAFF	TGCGCCAGCAGCTCATCGGACGGACCTGAAGCTTTCTTT
many	NA	TRBV28	TRBJ2-2	CASSFYTGELFF	TGTGCCAGCAGTTTTTACACCGGGGAGCTGTTTTTT
many	NA	TRBV20-1	TRBJ2-3	CSARLSGPDTQYF	TGCAGTGCGCGACTTAGCGGACCAGATACGCAGTATTTT
many	TRBD2	TRBV2	TRBJ2-3	CASSAGTSLDADTQYF	TGTGCCAGCAGCGCTGGGACTAGTTTAGATGCAGATACGCAGTATTTT
few	NA	TRBV30	TRBJ2-7	CAWSVRFSAGSSYEQYF	TGTGCCTGGAGTGTACGGTTTAGTGCGGGTTCCTCCTACGAGCAGTACTTC
many	NA	TRBV11-1	TRBJ2-1	CASSPLALGHNEQFF	TGTGCCAGCAGCCCCCTGGCTCTTGGACACAATGAGCAGTTCTTC
NA	NA	TRBV10-3	TRBJ2-5	CAISESGSSKTQYF	TGTGCCATCAGTGAGTCGGGCTCCTCCAAGACCCAGTACTTC
many	TRBD2	TRBV20-1	TRBJ2-7	CSAREGGRPAKQYF	TGCAGTGCTAGAGAGGGGGGGAGGCCCGCGAAGCAGTACTTC
NA	NA	TRBV12-3/TRBV12-4	TRBJ1-3	CASTQAGNTIYF	TGTGCCAGCACCCAGGCTGGAAACACCATATATTTT
NA	TRBD1	TRBV5-5	TRBJ1-1	CASSRKQGLNTEAFF	TGTGCCAGCAGCCGCAAACAGGGGCTGAACACTGAAGCTTTCTTT
NA	TRBD2	TRBV12-3/TRBV12-4	TRBJ2-3	CASSFELAGGGAQYF	TGTGCCAGCAGTTTTGAACTAGCGGGAGGCGGGGCGCAGTATTTT
many	NA	TRBV12-3/TRBV12-4	TRBJ2-1	CASTRWAGDYEQFF	TGTGCCAGCACCCGCTGGGCAGGGGACTATGAGCAGTTCTTC
few	TRBD1	TRBV20-1	TRBJ2-2	CSATDPGGASGELFF	TGCAGTGCTACGGATCCAGGGGGCGCTTCCGGGGAGCTGTTTTTT
few	TRBD1	TRBV20-1	TRBJ2-1	CSARGLVSHNEQFF	TGCAGTGCCAGGGGGCTGGTCTCCCACAATGAGCAGTTCTTC
many	NA	TRBV7-8	TRBJ2-3	CASSFLKVTDTQYF	TGTGCCAGCAGCTTTCTGAAGGTCACAGATACGCAGTATTTT
many	TRBD1	TRBV5-1	TRBJ1-1	CASSLVGGGAPDTEAFF	TGCGCCAGCAGCTTGGTAGGAGGGGGCGCGCCGGACACTGAAGCTTTCTTT
NA	NA	TRBV27	TRBJ1-2	CASSSSGNYGYTF	TGTGCCAGCAGTTCCTCCGGGAACTATGGCTACACCTTC
few	TRBD2	TRBV24-1	TRBJ2-2	CATSEPGLAAGELFF	TGTGCCACCAGTGAACCGGGACTAGCCGCCGGGGAGCTGTTTTTT
NA	TRBD2	TRBV12-3/TRBV12-4	TRBJ2-1	CASSFAGGHEQFF	TGTGCCAGCAGTTTCGCGGGAGGGCATGAGCAGTTCTTC
few	TRBD1	TRBV7-9	TRBJ2-6	CASSSGTGSGANVLTF	TGTGCCAGCAGCTCGGGGACAGGTTCTGGGGCCAACGTCCTGACTTTC
NA	TRBD2	TRBV7-9	TRBJ2-5	CASSHGLAGGKQETQYF	TGTGCCAGCAGCCACGGACTAGCGGGAGGCAAGCAGGAGACCCAGTACTTC